This T cell receptor (beta chain) came from a study of cytomegalovirus exposure and HLA in healthy donors. Primers for the PCR totalled 60 Vbeta and 13 Jbeta. The method was immunoSEQ multiplex PCR; TCRdb's version includes in-frame clones alone and lacks a portion of them. Of over 120,000 clones listed, about four fifths are singletons. CDR1 and CDR2 (germline): LNHDA, SQIVND (reference sequence). This CDR3 is 14 amino acids long. The V end lost 5 bases, the J end lost 3 bases, and 13 bases lay between the germline ends. This clonotype originated in a man aged 40-55 years in good health and CMV-seronegative. This chain joins TRBV19 and TRBJ1-2; D is possibly TRBD1 (6 bases). The sequenced material came from PBMCs. As DNA, the CDR3 is TGTGCCAGTAGTCCGGGACAACTCTACTATGGCTACACCTTC. It yields the protein CASSPGQLYYGYTF.